This section outlines one T cell receptor beta chain sequence together with its context. The antigen remains unidentified. This sample also contains other DNA sequences that code for the same CDR3. The germline V gene has CDR1 SEHNR and CDR2 FQNEAQ (reference sequence). The V gene lost 4 bases and the J gene lost 5 bases, with 6 bases spanning the gap. This CDR3 is built from 12 residues. TCRdb keeps only in-frame clones here, not all; method: immunoSEQ multiplex PCR. This repertoire shows 2 million to 3 million clones, approximately 93% found once; its top ten account for 0.36%. This specimen belongs to a study of shared clonotypes between healthy human individuals. Study outcomes and limitations: Specimens sampled were limited to blood, with tissue repertoires likely differing. The four-donor shared clonotypes exceeded non-shared clonotypes in generation probability, with non-shared ones scoring lower.

The source is a young man in good health. Some clones in this sample may be carry-over from other donors' samples. The V call is TRBV7-9, the J call TRBJ1-5, with D unclear. The sequenced sample was naive CD4+ T cells from PBMCs. Noted subset: CD45RA+ positively selected. CDR3 in amino acids: CASSSGDQPQHF. DNA for the CDR3: TGTGCCAGCAGCTCCGGCGATCAGCCCCAGCATTTT.